Shown below are 27 T cell receptor beta chains from a single sample sequenced in a study of T cells in women clearing cervical HPV infection. Data came from immunoSEQ multiplex PCR; TCRdb stores just in-frame clones and leaves some out. The sample data list 40,000 to 60,000 clones. Sample: blood buffy coat. These receptors all come from a woman between 18 and 75 years old with a cervical HPV16 infection that either progressed to CIN3+ or cleared (not recorded which).

As for this clone: The read terminates 3 residues before the CDR3 end, so the remaining end is supplied by the germline J gene. The chain has TRBV6-2 or TRBV6-3 and TRBJ1-6, with D possibly being TRBD1 (5 bases). V shed 2 bases and J shed 0 bases, with 11 bases lying between them. CDR1 is MNHEY, CDR2 SVGEGT, per germline. CDR3 length: 17 amino acids. The DNA read from the CDR3 is TGTGCCAGCAGTTACGACAGAGGGAGCTCCTATAATTCACCC. Amino acid sequence: CASSYDRGSSYNSP. The full CDR3 protein is CASSYDRGSSYNSPLHF.

Of note for this clone: The read ends 3 residues early relative to the CDR3; the germline J gene fills the gap. The V gene is TRBV29-1, the J gene TRBJ2-1; 8 bases line up with TRBD2. This CDR3 comprises 14 residues. From germline, CDR1 is SQVTM and CDR2 ANQGSEA. V dropped 2 bases and J dropped 8; count of bases not matched to a gene: 8. CDR3 in amino acids: CSVENSGEGDEQFF. The CDR3 DNA, read in part, is TGCAGCGTTGAAAATAGCGGGGAGGGTGATGAG.

Points on this clone: The CDR3 end falls 3 residues outside the read, so it is completed with the germline J gene. V usage is TRBV12-3 or TRBV12-4 and J usage is TRBJ2-2; no definite D call. This CDR3 is 13 amino acids long. The V end was cut by 4 bases, the J end by 6 bases, with 9 bases between. The CDR3 loop is CASSYYDPGELFF. CDR3 DNA (partial): TGTGCCAGCAGTTACTACGATCCCGGGGAG.

Of note for this clone: The observed sequence ends 3 residues before the CDR3 terminus, with the missing tail filled in from the germline J gene. The chain joins TRBV6-2 or TRBV6-3 to TRBJ2-1; 10 nucleotides align to TRBD2. The J segment lost 4 bases and the V segment lost 5 bases, leaving 5 bases of the junction unmatched. The V gene's germline CDR1 is MNHEY and CDR2 SVGEGT. The CDR3 is 15 residues long. CDR3 region: CASSPSGGVYNEQFF. The CDR3 DNA, read in part, is TGTGCCAGCAGTCCTAGCGGGGGCGTATACAATGAG.

This chain's CDR3 is CASSLVTLAGGDTQYF. Incomplete CDR3 DNA: TGCGCCAGCAGCTTGGTTACACTAGCGGGGGGAGATACG. J is TRBJ2-3 and V is TRBV5-1; 12 bases agree with TRBD2. The read terminates 3 residues ahead of where the CDR3 ends, so the germline J gene completes it. V shed 0 bases and J 5 bases; nucleotides not matched to a gene: 4. The V gene's germline CDR1 is SGHRS and CDR2 YFSETQ. The CDR3 loop spans 16 amino acids.

Note on this clone: The read gets to within 3 residues of the CDR3 end, and the germline J gene fills in the rest. This sequence joins TRBV5-6 and TRBJ1-2; the D is unclear. This CDR3 comprises 13 residues. Trimming pared 2 bases from V and 0 bases from J, leaving 5 bases between. Germline lookup yields CDR1 SGHDT and CDR2 YYEEEE. CDR3 DNA (partial): TGTGCCAGCAGCTTCGGGTCTAACTATGGC. It specifies CASSFGSNYG. The entire CDR3 sequence reads CASSFGSNYGYTF.

Comment on this clone: The read ends 3 residues early relative to the CDR3; the germline J gene fills the gap. V is TRBV7-8 and J is TRBJ2-7; 7 bases line up with TRBD2. Trimming took 4 bases from V and 4 from J; bases not matched to a gene: 7. The germline CDR1 and CDR2 sequences are SGHVS and FQNEAQ. The CDR3 spans 14 residues. The part of the CDR3 DNA that was read is TGTGCCAGCAGCTCAGGGAGGGCGAGGTACGAG. This encodes CASSSGRARYE. The full CDR3 is CASSSGRARYEQYF.

Turning to this clone: The missing CDR3 end, 3 residues past where the read stops, is filled in from the germline J gene. The chain employs TRBV18 and TRBJ1-6; 7 positions agree with TRBD1. The CDR3 contains 16 residues. Germline V gene sequence: CDR1 KGHSH, CDR2 LQKENI. The ends lost 5 bases at V and 5 bases at J; junction bases unmatched: 9. The covered CDR3 bases are TGTGCCAGCTCAAGATACCGGGACAGCAATAATTCACCC. Translating it yields CASSRYRDSNNSP. The entire CDR3 protein reads CASSRYRDSNNSPLHF. The whole variable domain, remainder taken from reference TRBV18 and TRBJ1-6, is NAGVMQNPRHLVRRRGQEARLRCSPMKGHSHVYWYRQLPEEGLKFMVYLQKENIIDESGMPKERFSAEFPKEGPSILRIQQVVRGDSAAYFCASSRYRDSNNSPLHFGNGTRLTVT.

Worth noting for this clone: Read data end 3 residues before the CDR3 end; the end is taken from the germline J gene. This sequence joins TRBV20-1 and TRBJ2-3, with TRBD2 matching over 11 bases. Per germline, CDR1 DFQATT and CDR2 SNEGSKA (reference sequence). There are 15 residues in the CDR3. The sequenced CDR3 bases are TGCAGTGCTAGACCAACTAGCGGGGGCCGGGAGACG. This sequence encodes CSARPTSGGRET. The full CDR3 reads CSARPTSGGRETQYF.

In regard to this clone: The CDR3 goes on 3 residues after the read ends, and that part is filled in from the germline J gene. This chain joins TRBV19 and TRBJ1-5; D gene unclear. The V and J ends lost 4 bases and 6 bases respectively, with 13 bases between them. There are 14 residues in the CDR3. Germline V gene lookup returns CDR1 LNHDA and CDR2 SQIVND (reference sequence). Incomplete CDR3 DNA: TGTGCCAGTAGTAGAGGCGGGGTAAGTCAGCCC. This sequence encodes CASSRGGVSQP. In full, the CDR3 reads CASSRGGVSQPQHF.

For this clone: With the read ending 3 residues before the CDR3 end, the germline J gene is used to fill in that end. The rearrangement links TRBV2 to TRBJ1-4; D possibly corresponds to TRBD1 (6 bases). The CDR3 length is 13 residues. Between the trimmed V and J ends, which lost 10 bases and 8 bases, there was a span of 17 bases. CDR1 is SNHLY and CDR2 is FYNNEI in the germline V gene. The CDR3 sequence: CATSGDYGEKLFF. The covered CDR3 bases are TGTGCCACCTCAGGGGACTACGGGGAAAAA.

As for this clone: The CDR3 end falls 3 residues outside the read, so it is completed with the germline J gene. The rearrangement joins TRBV7-8 to TRBJ2-1; TRBD2 matches 8 bases. CDR3 length: 14 amino acids. Germline CDR1 SGHVS, CDR2 FQNEAQ. V trimming: 1 base; J trimming: 8 bases; junction bases outside the gene matches: 4. The CDR3: CASSLGRGADEQFF. CDR3 DNA (partial): TGTGCCAGCAGCTTAGGGCGGGGGGCAGATGAG.

A remark on this clone: The CDR3 end lies 3 residues beyond the end of the read and is filled in from the germline J gene. The chain couples TRBV20-1 to TRBJ1-5; unclear D gene. V lost 0 bases and J 5 bases, leaving 11 bases between the germline ends. Per the germline V gene, CDR1 is DFQATT and CDR2 is SNEGSKA (reference sequence). The CDR3 sequence is 14 residues long. This CDR3 reads CSARDQSDYQPQHF. The sequenced part of the CDR3 DNA is TGCAGTGCTAGAGATCAGAGCGATTATCAGCCC.

With regard to this clone: The sequence runs out 3 residues before the end of the CDR3; the remainder is reconstructed from the germline J gene. The V and J genes are TRBV7-9 and TRBJ1-1, with D unclear. CDR3 length: 14 residues. V was cut by 6 bases and J by 6 bases, with 17 bases left in between. CDR1 SEHNR and CDR2 FQNEAQ come from the germline V gene (reference sequence). The covered CDR3 bases are TGTGCCAGCAGTCACTCCTACGAATTGTCTGAA. It encodes CASSHSYELSE. The complete CDR3 sequence is CASSHSYELSEAFF.

Concerning this clone: The read terminates 3 residues ahead of where the CDR3 ends, so the germline J gene completes it. The chain has TRBV6-4 and TRBJ2-3, with 8 nucleotides matching TRBD2. Germline V gives CDR1 MRHNA, CDR2 SNTAGT. This CDR3 region has 15 residues. The trim removed 7 bases at V and 3 bases at J, leaving 9 bases unmatched. The CDR3 is CASTRAGAGTDTQYF. CDR3 DNA, as far as it was read: TGTGCCAGCACCAGAGCGGGGGCGGGGACAGATACG.

In regard to this clone: The read gets to within 3 residues of the CDR3 end, and the germline J gene fills in the rest. The sample carries other DNA sequences with the same CDR3. The chain uses TRBV29-1 and TRBJ1-3; TRBD1 might be the D (6 bases). Germline CDR1 reads SQVTM; CDR2 reads ANQGSEA. Trimming took off 3 bases at V and 0 bases at J, with 18 bases between the two ends. The CDR3 sequence is 17 residues long. CDR3 loop: CSVEWGLQTFSGNTIYF. The DNA read from the CDR3 is TGCAGCGTTGAGTGGGGGCTACAGACCTTCTCTGGAAACACC.

Details on this clone: Coverage ceases 3 residues before the CDR3 finishes, and the germline J gene fills in the end. The chain couples TRBV5-4 to TRBJ2-3, with 8 bases aligning to TRBD2. The CDR3 is 16 amino acids. The germline CDR1 and CDR2 sequences are SGHNT and YYREEE (reference sequence). The V and J ends lost 2 bases and 3 bases, in that order; junction bases with no gene match: 8. The sequenced CDR3 bases are TGTGCCAGCAGCTTTATGGGCGGGGGGAGTACAGATACG. It yields the protein CASSFMGGGSTDT. The entire CDR3 sequence reads CASSFMGGGSTDTQYF.

To note about this clone: Sequencing ends 3 residues short of the CDR3 end; the germline J gene provides the rest. The chain joins TRBV20-1 to TRBJ1-2; 7 positions agree with TRBD1. Germline values: CDR1 DFQATT, CDR2 SNEGSKA (reference sequence). The CDR3 is 11 residues long. Trimming removed 6 bases from V and 3 bases from J; junction bases left unmatched: 1. This CDR3 reads CSATGDYGYTF. CDR3 bases read: TGCAGTGCAACAGGGGACTATGGC.

Note on this clone: The read falls 3 residues short of the CDR3 end, and the missing part is taken from the germline J gene. J is TRBJ2-3 and V is TRBV5-6; tentatively, D is TRBD2 (5 bases). Germline CDR1 reads SGHDT; CDR2 reads YYEEEE. This CDR3 has 13 residues. The CDR3 loop reads CASSRGSQETQYF. The sequenced CDR3 bases are TGTGCCAGCAGCAGAGGGTCCCAAGAGACG. Full variable domain (missing parts from reference TRBV5-6 and TRBJ2-3): DAGVTQSPTHLIKTRGQQVTLRCSPKSGHDTVSWYQQALGQGPQFIFQYYEEEERQRGNFPDRFSGHQFPNYSSELNVNALLLGDSALYLCASSRGSQETQYFGPGTRLTVL.

Concerning this clone: The CDR3 goes on 3 residues after the read ends, and that part is filled in from the germline J gene. This chain uses TRBV7-3 with TRBJ2-3; TRBD1 agrees at 7 bases. CDR3 length: 16 residues. Germline assignment: CDR1 SGHTA and CDR2 FQGTGA. The J segment lost 2 bases and the V segment lost 2 bases, leaving 7 bases of the junction unmatched. Incomplete CDR3 DNA: TGTGCCAGCAGCTTAGGGGACAGTATCGACACAGATACG. Its translation: CASSLGDSIDTDT. The entire CDR3 is CASSLGDSIDTDTQYF.

On this clone itself: Read data end 3 residues before the CDR3 end; the end is taken from the germline J gene. This chain connects TRBV2 to TRBJ2-3; TRBD2 agrees at 13 bases. Germline trimming cut 5 bases from V and 4 bases from J; bases unmatched to any gene: 6. The CDR3 runs to 16 residues. Germline assignment: CDR1 SNHLY and CDR2 FYNNEI. Partial CDR3 DNA: TGTGCCAGCAGTCCAACTAGCGGGGGGGCCGCAGATACG. This codes for CASSPTSGGAADT. The whole CDR3 protein reads CASSPTSGGAADTQYF.

The CDR3: CASRAARNTGELFF. The CDR3 bases that were read are TGTGCCAGTAGGGCGGCCCGTAATACCGGGGAG. The chain couples TRBV19 to TRBJ2-2; D uncertain. The read ends 3 residues before the CDR3 terminus; that terminus is restored from the germline J gene. CDR1 and CDR2 (germline): LNHDA, SQIVND (reference sequence). V dropped 6 bases and J dropped 5 bases, with 13 bases sitting between them. This CDR3 comprises 14 residues.

Concerning this clone: The CDR3 goes on 3 residues after the read ends, and that part is filled in from the germline J gene. The chain has TRBV20-1 and TRBJ1-5, with D tentatively TRBD1 (5 bases). This CDR3 spans 14 amino acids. Looked up from germline, CDR1 is DFQATT and CDR2 is SNEGSKA (reference sequence). V lost 6 bases and J lost 0, with 12 bases in between. CDR3 region: CSAREGYSNQPQHF. The part of the CDR3 DNA that was read is TGCAGTGCCAGGGAGGGCTATAGCAATCAGCCC.

Note on this clone: The CDR3 end lies 3 residues beyond the end of the read and is filled in from the germline J gene. The gene calls are TRBV2 and TRBJ2-5; D uncertain. V was pared by 7 bases and J by 0 bases, with 12 bases between. CDR3 length: 14 residues. Germline values: CDR1 SNHLY, CDR2 FYNNEI. CDR3 sequence reads: CASTPNGYQETQYF. Incomplete CDR3 DNA: TGTGCCAGCACACCCAACGGGTACCAAGAGACC.

As to this clone: The sequenced fragment ends 3 residues before the CDR3 boundary, so the rest is inferred from the germline J gene. The sample contains more than one DNA sequence encoding this CDR3. The genes are TRBV6-1 and TRBJ2-5; maybe TRBD2 (5 bases). Trimming shortened V by 2 bases and J by 4 bases, and 5 bases separated the two germline ends. In germline, CDR1 is MNHNS, CDR2 SASEGT. The CDR3 loop spans 12 amino acids. CDR3 sequence reads: CASSETRETQYF. The CDR3 bases that were read are TGTGCCAGCAGTGAAACTAGAGAGACC.

About this clone: The CDR3 end is not reached by the read, which stops 3 residues before it; the germline J gene fills it in. This chain joins TRBV7-3 and TRBJ2-3, with D maybe TRBD2 (6 bases). CDR3 length: 14 residues. CDR1 and CDR2 from the germline V gene are SGHTA and FQGTGA. The CDR3 sequence: CASSLSSGGETQYF. The sequenced CDR3 bases are TGTGCCAGCAGCTTATCGTCAGGCGGGGAGACG.

As concerns this clone: The read ends 3 residues before the CDR3 terminus; that terminus is restored from the germline J gene. This chain uses TRBV18 with TRBJ2-7; TRBD1 agrees at 9 bases. Unmatched junction bases numbered 5, after V lost 5 bases and J lost 6 bases. Germline CDR1 and CDR2: KGHSH and LQKENI. This CDR3 is 13 amino acids long. The CDR3 spells CASSLGQGSEQYF. The CDR3 DNA, read in part, is TGTGCCAGCTCATTAGGACAGGGGAGCGAG.